A single count supports the clone carrying this T cell receptor (beta chain). Its cognate antigen is unknown. CDR1 and CDR2 from the germline V gene are KGHSY and FQNENV. CDR3 length: 15 amino acids. The V segment lost 0 bases and the J segment 3 bases; nucleotides outside the gene matches: 5. The sample is drawn from a study of cytomegalovirus exposure and HLA in healthy donors. Regarding the study as a whole: Serostatus for CMV was the only available immune exposure information.

60 Vbeta and 13 Jbeta primers were used in PCR. Some clones are missing from TCRdb's copy, which holds only in-frame ones; the method was immunoSEQ multiplex PCR. This sample has about 180,000 clones, with roughly 85% found just once. The chain joins TRBV16 to TRBJ2-7; 7 nucleotides align to TRBD2. Sequences were obtained from PBMCs. This clonotype was obtained from a man in his forties in good health and CMV-seropositive. As DNA, the CDR3 is TGTGCCAGCAGCCAATCCGGGACGGGGGGCTACGAGCAGTACTTC. Its protein product is CASSQSGTGGYEQYF.